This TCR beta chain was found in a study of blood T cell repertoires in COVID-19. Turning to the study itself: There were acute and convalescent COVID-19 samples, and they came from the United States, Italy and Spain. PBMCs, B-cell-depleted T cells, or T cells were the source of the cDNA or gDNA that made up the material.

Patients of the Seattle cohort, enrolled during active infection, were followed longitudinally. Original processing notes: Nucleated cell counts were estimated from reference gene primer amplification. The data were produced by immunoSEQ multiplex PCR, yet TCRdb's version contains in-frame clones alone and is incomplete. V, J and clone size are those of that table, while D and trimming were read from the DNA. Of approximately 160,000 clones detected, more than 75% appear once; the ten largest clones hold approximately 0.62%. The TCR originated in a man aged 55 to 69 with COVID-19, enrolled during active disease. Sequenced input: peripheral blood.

This CDR3 reads CASIPGLAGRAQYF. The CDR3 nucleotides are TGTGCCAGCATCCCGGGACTAGCGGGCCGTGCGCAGTACTTC. The chain employs TRBV6-5 and TRBJ2-7; 12 bases are shared with TRBD2. Germline CDR1 reads MNHEY; CDR2 reads SVGAGI. The CDR3 is 14 residues long. J lost 9 bases, V lost 7 bases, and 10 bases had no gene match.